The present T cell receptor (beta chain) was sequenced within a study of cytomegalovirus exposure and HLA in healthy donors. Study-level points and caveats: In a later analysis, V- and J-gene trimming of beta chains associated with a DCLRE1C missense variant, replicated independently.

The PCR ran on 60 Vbeta and 13 Jbeta primers. In the authors' methods: Roughly 10 million shared chains were among approximately 80 million unique TCR beta chains counted in a later analysis. Generated by immunoSEQ multiplex PCR, the TCRdb table keeps only in-frame clones and is missing some. Clone size and V and J calls were adopted from that table, with D and trimming inferred from the DNA. The sample contains over 150,000 clones, about 90% of which appear only once. The CDR3 length is 13 residues. The germline V and J ends were trimmed by 1 base and 9 bases, with 11 bases remaining between them. Looked up from germline, CDR1 is SGDLS and CDR2 is YYNGEE. This clone appeared a few times. No antigen is known for it.

This receptor was taken from a girl less than two years old in good health and CMV-seronegative. The chain recombines TRBV9 with TRBJ2-1, with a tentative D call TRBD1 (6 bases). The sequenced sample consisted of PBMCs. The CDR3 DNA reads TGTGCCAGCAGCGTATCCCCAGGGGCTGAGCAGTTCTTC. It codes for CASSVSPGAEQFF.